This T cell receptor beta chain was sequenced during a study of T cell responses to AZD1222 COVID-19 vaccine. CDR3 size: 15 residues. Germline assignment: CDR1 MNHEY and CDR2 SVGAGI. Trimming pared 6 bases from V and 0 bases from J, leaving 12 bases between. TCRdb's table, derived via immunoSEQ multiplex PCR, lists solely in-frame clones and lacks some. The sample consists of roughly 150,000 clones, 80% to 95% of them appearing once. The receptor's source is an adult in good health. This chain links TRBV6-5 with TRBJ1-3, with D possibly TRBD1 on 5 matching bases. The sample in question was peripheral blood, obtained on day 0 of AZD1222 vaccination. The CDR3 sequence: CASRPDRSSGNTIYF. CDR3 coding DNA: TGTGCCAGCAGGCCCGACAGAAGCTCTGGAAACACCATATATTTT.